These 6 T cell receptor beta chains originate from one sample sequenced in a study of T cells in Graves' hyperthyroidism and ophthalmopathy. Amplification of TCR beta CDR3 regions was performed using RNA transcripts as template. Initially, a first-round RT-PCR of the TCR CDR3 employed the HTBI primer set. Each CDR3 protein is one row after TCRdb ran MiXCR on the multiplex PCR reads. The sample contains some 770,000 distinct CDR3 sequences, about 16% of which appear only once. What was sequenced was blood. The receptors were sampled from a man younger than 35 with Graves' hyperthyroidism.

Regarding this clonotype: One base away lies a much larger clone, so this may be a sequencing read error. The CDR3 nucleotides read TGTGCCAGCTCACCACCGGGCAGCGGGTCAGATGCGCAGTATTTT. Amino acids: CASSPPGSGSDAQYF. V and J are TRBV18 and TRBJ2-3; possibly TRBD2 for D (6 bases). The V gene's germline CDR1 is KGHSH and CDR2 LQKENI. CDR3 size: 15 residues.

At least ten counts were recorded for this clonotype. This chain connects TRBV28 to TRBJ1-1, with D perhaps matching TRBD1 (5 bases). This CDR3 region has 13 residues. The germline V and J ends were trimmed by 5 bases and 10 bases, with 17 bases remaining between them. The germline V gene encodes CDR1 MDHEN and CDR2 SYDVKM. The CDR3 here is CASSAKGFDGAFF. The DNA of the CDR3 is TGTGCCAGCAGTGCTAAGGGGTTCGATGGAGCTTTCTTT.

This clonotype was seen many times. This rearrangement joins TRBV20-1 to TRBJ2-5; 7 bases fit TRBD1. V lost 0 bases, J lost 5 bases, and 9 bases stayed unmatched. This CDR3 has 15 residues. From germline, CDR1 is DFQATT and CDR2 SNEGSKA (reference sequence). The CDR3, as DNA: TGCAGTGCTAGAGATCCCGGGACAGCTGGGGAGACCCAGTACTTC. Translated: CSARDPGTAGETQYF.

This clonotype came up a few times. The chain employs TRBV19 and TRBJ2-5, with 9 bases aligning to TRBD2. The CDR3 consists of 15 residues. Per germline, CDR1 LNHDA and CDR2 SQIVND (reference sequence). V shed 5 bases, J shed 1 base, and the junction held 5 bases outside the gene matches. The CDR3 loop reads CASSRNSGSQETQYF. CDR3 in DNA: TGTGCCAGTAGTCGTAATAGCGGGAGCCAAGAGACCCAGTACTTC.

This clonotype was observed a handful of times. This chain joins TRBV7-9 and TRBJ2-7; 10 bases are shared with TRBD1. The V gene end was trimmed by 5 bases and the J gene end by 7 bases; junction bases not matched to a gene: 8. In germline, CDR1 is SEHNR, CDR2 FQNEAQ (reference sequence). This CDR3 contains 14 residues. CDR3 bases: TGTGCCAGCAGCCCGACAGGGGGCGCTGGGGAGCAGTACTTC. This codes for CASSPTGGAGEQYF.

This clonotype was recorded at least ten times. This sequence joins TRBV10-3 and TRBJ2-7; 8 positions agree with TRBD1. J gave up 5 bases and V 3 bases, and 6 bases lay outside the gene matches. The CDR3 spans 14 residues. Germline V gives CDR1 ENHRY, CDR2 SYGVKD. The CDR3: CAISDRQGADEQYF. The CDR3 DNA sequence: TGTGCCATCAGTGACAGGCAGGGGGCCGACGAGCAGTACTTC.